This T cell receptor beta chain comes out of a study of blood T cell repertoires in COVID-19. CDR3 size: 16 residues. Trimming took 5 bases from V and 6 from J; bases not matched to a gene: 10. Germline V gene data show CDR1 as SGHTA and CDR2 as FQGNSA. Original processing notes: The authors estimated nucleated cell counts from reference gene primer amplification. Assay: immunoSEQ multiplex PCR; the TCRdb copy retains only in-frame clones and omits some. From that table come the V and J calls and clone size; the DNA was used to work out D and trimming. The sample includes just over 150,000 clones, 75% to 85% seen only once; the top ten take under 0.75%.

The chain combines TRBV7-2 with TRBJ2-7; TRBD2 agrees at 13 bases. Sequencing input: peripheral blood. This clonotype originated in a man aged 55 to 70 with acute or convalescent COVID-19. Written as DNA, the CDR3 is TGTGCCAGCAGCCCCCCCCGGACTAGCGGGAGAGTCGAGCAGTACTTC. This translates into CASSPPRTSGRVEQYF.